A selection of T cell receptor beta chains follows, all from one sample in a study of regulatory T cells in long-lasting Graves disease. TCRdb re-analysed the multiplex PCR reads in MiXCR, keeping a single row per CDR3 protein. The data hold 300,000 to 500,000 distinct CDR3 sequences, with about a fifth observed a single time. This specimen consisted of peripheral blood mononuclear cells (PBMCs), obtained when the disease was refractory, from a patient treated with antithyroid drugs. Source of these receptors: a female donor with Graves disease. Both conserved end residues are part of each CDR3. Each record gives: clone size, J gene, V gene, D gene, CDR3 DNA, CDR3 protein. A D gene is named only where the DNA matches it firmly. Expanded clones are given a class, and other clones once, few, many or no size at all.

many	TRBJ1-1	TRBV6-1	NA	TGTGCCAGCAGCTCCGCCTTGGGACGCCAGAGGGACACTGAAGCTTTCTTT	CASSSALGRQRDTEAFF
many	TRBJ1-5	TRBV2	NA	TGTGCCAGCAGTGAACAGGGGCTGAGCAATCAGCCCCAGCATTTT	CASSEQGLSNQPQHF
NA	TRBJ2-1	TRBV13	NA	TGTGCCAGCAGCCCTTCCAGGGAGGCTGAGCAGCTCTTC	CASSPSREAEQLF
few	TRBJ1-2	TRBV29-1	TRBD1	TGCAGCGTTGAAGAGAGGGCAGGGGGGGGCTACACCTTC	CSVEERAGGGYTF
few	TRBJ1-2	TRBV3-1	TRBD1	TGTGCCAGCAGCCAAGGTAGACAGGGGGTATTCTATGGCTACACCTTC	CASSQGRQGVFYGYTF
NA	TRBJ2-7	TRBV7-8	TRBD1	TGTGCCAGCAGCCTACAGGGGACAGGGAGCTCCTACGAGCAGTACTTC	CASSLQGTGSSYEQYF
NA	TRBJ2-3	TRBV6-2/TRBV6-3	TRBD1	TGTGCCAGCAGTTTGGGACAGCAGCAGTATTTT	CASSLGQQQYF
many	TRBJ1-6	TRBV12-3/TRBV12-4	NA	TGTGCCAGCAGCCAACTAAATTCACCCCTCCACTTT	CASSQLNSPLHF
few	TRBJ2-1	TRBV13	NA	TGTGCCAGCAGCTATAAAATAGGAGCATCTTACAATGAGCAGTTCTTC	CASSYKIGASYNEQFF
many	TRBJ2-5	TRBV12-3/TRBV12-4	NA	TGTGCCAGCAGCACTAAAGGAGGGGAGACCCAGTACTTC	CASSTKGGETQYF
NA	TRBJ2-7	TRBV6-9	TRBD1	TGTGCCAGCAGTTACCGAGGGTTGGGACAGGGCTACGAGCAGTACTTC	CASSYRGLGQGYEQYF
NA	TRBJ1-1	TRBV4-3	TRBD1	TGCGCCAGCAGCCAAGATACAGGGGGGAGCACTGAAGCTTTCTTT	CASSQDTGGSTEAFF
few	TRBJ2-7	TRBV5-4	NA	TGTGCCAGCAGCTTGGGCGGACCCCTCTCCTACGAGCAGTACTTC	CASSLGGPLSYEQYF
NA	TRBJ2-5	TRBV14	TRBD2	TGTGCCAGCAGCCTCCGGACTAGCGGGAGTTTCCAAGAGACCCAGTACTTC	CASSLRTSGSFQETQYF
few	TRBJ2-7	TRBV27	NA	TGTGCCAGCAGTAAGACAGGTTACTGGGAGCAGTACTTC	CASSKTGYWEQYF
NA	TRBJ2-7	TRBV20-1	NA	TGCAGTGCTAGGGAGCCGGGGGCGCGGGAGCAGTACTTC	CSAREPGAREQYF
NA	TRBJ2-4	TRBV29-1	NA	TGCAGCGCCTGGGCCGCGCGCGCAACCAAAAACATTCAGTACTTC	CSAWAARATKNIQYF
many	TRBJ2-7	TRBV29-1	NA	TGCAGCGTTTCCGGGACCGAACCCTACGAGCAGTACTTC	CSVSGTEPYEQYF
many	TRBJ2-5	TRBV2	TRBD1	TGTGCCAGCAATACAGGGGGGCAAGAGACCCAGTACTTC	CASNTGGQETQYF
NA	TRBJ2-1	TRBV19	TRBD2	TGTGCCAGTAGTCCCAGCGGGAGTAGATACAATGAGCAGTTCTTC	CASSPSGSRYNEQFF
many	TRBJ2-7	TRBV12-3/TRBV12-4	NA	TGTGCCAGCAGTTTCCAACAGTACTACGAGCAGTACTTC	CASSFQQYYEQYF
many	TRBJ2-4	TRBV12-3/TRBV12-4	NA	TGTGCCAGCAGTTTTGGTATTGCCAAAAACATTCAGTACTTC	CASSFGIAKNIQYF
few	TRBJ2-7	TRBV28	NA	TGTGCCAGCAGTACGTCTCCCCTTTACGAGCAGTACTTC	CASSTSPLYEQYF
NA	TRBJ2-7	TRBV19	TRBD1	TGTGCCAGTAGTATCCGGGACAGGGGTGACGAGCAGTACTTC	CASSIRDRGDEQYF
NA	TRBJ1-3	TRBV9	NA	TGTGCCAGCAGCGTAGGGGAGGTCCAACGGCGAAACACCATATATTTT	CASSVGEVQRRNTIYF
NA	TRBJ1-1	TRBV9	TRBD1	TGTGCCAGCAGCGGGATGGCACAGGGGGGACACTGTATGAACACTGAAGCTTTCTTT	CASSGMAQGGHCMNTEAFF
many	TRBJ1-1	TRBV28	TRBD1	TGTGCCAGCAGACCTGGACAGGTTGTAACGATGAACACTGAAGCTTTCTTT	CASRPGQVVTMNTEAFF
few	TRBJ2-2	TRBV5-1	TRBD2	TGCGCCAGCAGCCAGCGCCTCCGGGACTACCTAACGAACACCGGGGAGCTGTTTTTT	CASSQRLRDYLTNTGELFF
NA	TRBJ2-7	TRBV27	TRBD2	TGTGCCAGCAGTTCCATAGCGGGAGGGGACGAGCAGTACTTC	CASSSIAGGDEQYF
NA	TRBJ2-3	TRBV7-8	NA	TGTGCCAGCAGCCGCCACCCGGTGGATACGCAGTATTTT	CASSRHPVDTQYF
NA	TRBJ2-7	TRBV4-1	NA	TGCGCCAGCAGCCAAGAGGTTTTGAGCGCCTACGAGCAGTACTTC	CASSQEVLSAYEQYF
NA	TRBJ2-5	TRBV11-2	NA	TGTGCCAGCAGCCCCGAGGTCGGGAGAGGCTTCGAGACCCAGTACTTC	CASSPEVGRGFETQYF
NA	TRBJ2-6	TRBV27	NA	TGTGCCAGCAGTACAACTACGAGCGTCAGCCTGACTTTC	CASSTTTSVSLTF
many	TRBJ2-5	TRBV5-6	TRBD2	TGTGCCAGCAGCTTGACGGGGGGAGAGACCCAGTACTTC	CASSLTGGETQYF
NA	TRBJ1-2	TRBV29-1	NA	TGCAGCGTGTACGACCCCTCCGGGACACCCTATGGCTACACCTTC	CSVYDPSGTPYGYTF
NA	TRBJ2-1	TRBV11-2	TRBD1	TGTGCCAGCAGCTTACAAATTGACAGGGCAAATGAGCAGTTCTTC	CASSLQIDRANEQFF
NA	TRBJ1-2	TRBV7-2	NA	TGTGCCAGCAGCTCAGGGGATTCGGAGAATGGCTACACCTTC	CASSSGDSENGYTF
NA	TRBJ1-4	TRBV19	NA	TGTGCCAGTAGTATAATCGGACCGACTAATGAAAAACTGTTTTTT	CASSIIGPTNEKLFF
NA	TRBJ2-5	TRBV7-6	NA	TGTGCCAGCAGCTCACCCCGGGACGGAGTTTACCAAGAGACCCAGTGCTTC	CASSSPRDGVYQETQCF
few	TRBJ2-7	TRBV3-1	TRBD2	TGTGCCAGCAGCCAGGGACTAGCGGGAGGGGCCCCCTACGAGCAGTACTTC	CASSQGLAGGAPYEQYF
once	TRBJ1-1	TRBV25-1	TRBD1	TGTGCCAGCAGCACAGGGACAGGGCAATTCCCTAGGACTGAAGCTTTCTTT	CASSTGTGQFPRTEAFF
few	TRBJ2-7	TRBV7-9	TRBD1	TGTGCCAGCAGCTTGAGCCAGGGGGTCGTCTACGAGCAGTACTTC	CASSLSQGVVYEQYF